This passage covers 18 T cell receptor beta chains from one sample sequenced in a study of blood T cell repertoires in COVID-19. The protocol was immunoSEQ multiplex PCR, while the TCRdb copy is restricted to in-frame clones and leaves out a portion. The sample contains roughly 150,000 clones, around four fifths of which appear only once. Specimen: peripheral blood. These receptors were taken from an older woman who had recovered from COVID-19.

The genes are TRBV19 and TRBJ2-3, with TRBD1 matching 11 bases. CDR1 and CDR2 from the germline V gene are LNHDA and SQIVND (reference sequence). There are 16 residues in the CDR3. The junction had 8 bases not matched to a gene; V was cut back by 5 bases and J by 4 bases. The CDR3 DNA is TGTGCCAGTAGTGCCCTTAGGGACAGGGGGGCAGATACGCAGTATTTT. Translated, it gives CASSALRDRGADTQYF.

This sequence joins TRBV5-1 and TRBJ2-5; weak D call: TRBD2 (6 bases). From germline, CDR1 is SGHRS and CDR2 YFSETQ. Deletions cut 2 bases from V and 4 bases from J, with 12 bases between. The CDR3 totals 14 residues. The CDR3 spells CASSFLGRGETQYF. The DNA of the CDR3 is TGCGCCAGCAGCTTCCTAGGGCGGGGAGAGACCCAGTACTTC.

The rearrangement joins TRBV30 to TRBJ1-3, with 8 bases lining up with TRBD1. V lost 4 bases to trimming and J lost 4 bases; unmatched junction nucleotides: 9. The CDR3 runs 15 residues. CDR1 and CDR2 (germline): GTSNPN, SVGIG (reference sequence). CDR3 region: CAWMSRGLSGNTIYF. CDR3 sequence (DNA): TGTGCCTGGATGAGCAGGGGGCTCTCCGGAAACACCATATATTTT.

The genes are TRBV28 and TRBJ2-6; D might be TRBD1 (5 bases). Trimming removed 2 bases at V and 3 bases at J, with 11 bases between. Looked up from germline, CDR1 is MDHEN and CDR2 is SYDVKM. This CDR3 spans 16 amino acids. CDR3 sequence (DNA): TGTGCCAGCAGTTTAGCTTGGGGCAGTGGGGCCAACGTCCTGACTTTC. Translation gives CASSLAWGSGANVLTF.

V is TRBV19 and J is TRBJ2-5, with TRBD2 as a possible D gene (6 bases). V lost 5 bases to trimming and J lost 4 bases, with 14 bases between them. Germline CDR1 LNHDA, CDR2 SQIVND (reference sequence). CDR3 length: 14 residues. This chain's CDR3 is CASSAQAGGETQYF. The CDR3 region has the DNA TGTGCCAGTAGTGCCCAGGCCGGGGGAGAGACCCAGTACTTC.

The genes are TRBV7-9 and TRBJ1-4; 8 bases are shared with TRBD1. The CDR3 is 12 residues long. The trim removed 8 bases at V and 8 bases at J, leaving 4 bases unmatched. In germline, CDR1 is SEHNR, CDR2 FQNEAQ (reference sequence). CDR3 nucleotides: TGTGCCAGCCGGGACAGGTGGGAAAAACTGTTTTTT. Amino acids: CASRDRWEKLFF.

CDR3 region: CASSQDREGVGGYTF. CDR3 sequence (DNA): TGCGCCAGCAGCCAAGATAGGGAGGGAGTAGGTGGCTACACCTTC. The J gene is TRBJ1-2, the V gene TRBV4-1; no clear D gene. V dropped 0 bases and J dropped 7 bases, with 15 bases sitting between them. This CDR3 contains 15 residues. Germline V gives CDR1 MGHRA, CDR2 YSYEKL.

The chain has TRBV7-2 and TRBJ1-4, with D unclear. Trimming removed 5 bases at V and 0 bases at J, with 10 bases between. Per germline, CDR1 SGHTA and CDR2 FQGNSA. The CDR3 length is 15 residues. CDR3 DNA: TGTGCCAGCAGCCTCCACTTCGCAACTAATGAAAAACTGTTTTTT. This translates into CASSLHFATNEKLFF.

J is TRBJ2-2 and V is TRBV7-3; TRBD2 aligns across 7 bases. Trimming took 5 bases from V and 5 from J; bases not matched to a gene: 8. Per the germline V gene, CDR1 is SGHTA and CDR2 is FQGTGA. This CDR3 comprises 15 residues. CDR3 sequence: CASSEDGGRTGELFF. The CDR3 coding sequence is TGTGCCAGCAGCGAAGACGGGGGGAGGACCGGGGAGCTGTTTTTT.

The chain's CDR3 is CASSERARWQFF. CDR3 in DNA: TGTGCCAGCAGTGAGCGGGCCAGATGGCAGTTCTTC. This chain uses TRBV6-4 with TRBJ2-1, with D possibly being TRBD2 (5 bases). Germline CDR1 MRHNA, CDR2 SNTAGT. Trimming cost V 3 bases and J 12 bases, with 12 bases left between them. The CDR3 length is 12 residues.

The V and J genes are TRBV6-2 or TRBV6-3 and TRBJ1-5; D may be TRBD1 (5 bases). This CDR3 comprises 18 residues. Trimming took off 5 bases at V and 0 bases at J, with 20 bases between the two ends. Germline values: CDR1 MNHEY, CDR2 SVGEGT. CDR3 coding DNA: TGTGCCAGCAGTGCTCTCGGGGGACCGGAAAATAGCAATCAGCCCCAGCATTTT. Encoded protein: CASSALGGPENSNQPQHF.

The gene calls are TRBV28 and TRBJ1-5, with a possible D match to TRBD1 (5 bases). There are 15 residues in the CDR3. V shed 6 bases and J shed 7 bases, with 19 bases lying between them. Germline values: CDR1 MDHEN, CDR2 SYDVKM. The CDR3 DNA follows: TGTGCCAGCAGCCTAGGGGCGGCCCTCAGGCAGCCCCAGCATTTT. This gives the protein CASSLGAALRQPQHF.

The J gene is TRBJ1-2, the V gene TRBV27; 8 nucleotides match TRBD1. From germline, CDR1 is MNHEY and CDR2 SMNVEV (reference sequence). The J segment lost 3 bases and the V segment lost 6 bases, leaving 9 bases of the junction unmatched. The CDR3 contains 15 residues. CDR3 protein: CASSSPGGADYGYTF. In DNA, the CDR3 is TGTGCCAGCAGCTCCCCAGGGGGCGCTGACTATGGCTACACCTTC.

The rearrangement links TRBV27 to TRBJ1-1, with D perhaps TRBD1 (5 bases). This CDR3 is 16 amino acids long. Between the trimmed V and J ends, which lost 7 bases and 3 bases, there was a span of 21 bases. From germline, CDR1 is MNHEY and CDR2 SMNVEV (reference sequence). CDR3 sequence: CASKDGANSGYTEAFF. CDR3 DNA: TGTGCCAGCAAAGATGGGGCTAACTCAGGGTACACTGAAGCTTTCTTT.

The chain links TRBV28 to TRBJ2-7, with 10 nucleotides matching TRBD2. Trimming removed 6 bases from V and 0 bases from J; junction bases left unmatched: 5. The CDR3 consists of 15 residues. Germline CDR1 and CDR2: MDHEN and SYDVKM. This CDR3 is CASSIAGGTSYEQYF. The CDR3 coding sequence is TGTGCCAGCAGCATAGCGGGAGGAACCTCCTACGAGCAGTACTTC. Together with reference TRBV28 and TRBJ2-7, the CDR3 gives the full variable domain: DVKVTQSSRYLVKRTGEKVFLECVQDMDHENMFWYRQDPGLGLRLIYFSYDVKMKEKGDIPEGYSVSREKKERFSLILESASTNQTSMYLCASSIAGGTSYEQYFGPGTRLTVT.

The V and J genes are TRBV2 and TRBJ1-1; D unresolved. The length of the CDR3 is 12 residues. Trimming pared 8 bases from V and 4 bases from J, leaving 11 bases between. The V gene's germline CDR1 is SNHLY and CDR2 FYNNEI. The CDR3: CASFSGSTEAFF. The CDR3 DNA reads TGTGCCAGCTTTTCAGGTTCCACTGAAGCTTTCTTT.

V usage is TRBV30 and J usage is TRBJ1-4; 12 bases are shared with TRBD1. V shed 3 bases, J shed 3 bases, and the junction held 14 bases outside the gene matches. CDR3 length: 19 amino acids. CDR1 and CDR2 (germline): GTSNPN, SVGIG (reference sequence). This chain's CDR3 is CAWSPPGQGALPPNEKLFF. CDR3 DNA sequence: TGTGCCTGGAGCCCACCGGGACAGGGGGCCCTCCCGCCTAATGAAAAACTGTTTTTT.

In DNA, the CDR3 is TGTGCCAGCCGGAGGGAAGAGACCCAGTACTTC. Translated, it gives CASRREETQYF. This chain joins TRBV7-6 and TRBJ2-5; D perhaps matches TRBD2 (6 bases). The V end lost 8 bases, the J end lost 3 bases, and 7 bases lay between the germline ends. CDR3 length equals 11 residues. Looked up from germline, CDR1 is SGHVS and CDR2 is FNYEAQ.